These 10 T cell receptor beta chains were sequenced from one sample in a study of monozygotic twins with inflammatory bowel disease. TCRdb reprocessed the 5' RACE reads, with one entry per CDR3 protein and no DNA. Its listing shows some 200,000 distinct CDR3 sequences. Sequenced material: blood. These receptors were obtained from a human donor with ulcerative colitis or Crohn's disease, or a healthy co-twin of an affected twin (not recorded which).

The chain is built from TRBV18 and TRBJ2-3; TCRdb designates TRBD2, a call that cannot be tested without DNA. This CDR3 is built from 18 residues. Looked up from germline, CDR1 is KGHSH and CDR2 is LQKENI. CDR3 protein: CASSPEVLAGGGKDTQYF.

V gene TRBV3-1 combines with J gene TRBJ1-1. Germline lookup yields CDR1 LGHDT and CDR2 YNNKEL (reference sequence). This CDR3 contains 15 residues. The CDR3: CASSQDVGGPDSTFF.

The chain is built from TRBV7-2 and TRBJ2-4; TCRdb reports TRBD1, a call that lacks DNA to check it against. Per germline, CDR1 SGHTA and CDR2 FQGNSA. The CDR3 covers 14 residues. The CDR3 loop is CASSHPTGENIQYF. Complete variable domain (other parts from reference TRBV7-2 and TRBJ2-4): GAGVSQSPSNKVTEKGKDVELRCDPISGHTALYWYRQSLGQGLEFLIYFQGNSAPDKSGLPSDRFSAERTGGSVSTLTIQRTQQEDSAVYLCASSHPTGENIQYFGAGTRLSVL.

The chain uses TRBV21-1 and TRBJ2-2; no DNA is available, so the TRBD2 call from TCRdb remains unchecked. TRBV21-1 constitutes a pseudogene. The CDR3 has 14 amino acids. The CDR3 region is CASWLVTNTGELFF.

This chain joins TRBV7-9 and TRBJ1-4; TCRdb gives TRBD1 as the D gene, but with no DNA this cannot be confirmed. The CDR3 loop spans 15 amino acids. Germline values: CDR1 SEHNR, CDR2 FQNEAQ (reference sequence). The CDR3 region is CASSAGQGANEKLFF.

This chain links TRBV11-2 with TRBJ2-7; TCRdb's D gene call, TRBD2, goes unchecked for lack of DNA. Germline V lookup: CDR1 SGHAT, CDR2 FQNNGV. This CDR3 spans 15 amino acids. CDR3 amino acids: CASSREAGVSYEQYF. Supplemented by reference TRBV11-2 and TRBJ2-7, the full variable domain reads EAGVAQSPRYKIIEKRQSVAFWCNPISGHATLYWYQQILGQGPKLLIQFQNNGVVDDSQLPKDRFSAERLKGVDSTLKIQPAKLEDSAVYLCASSREAGVSYEQYFGPGTRLTVT.

The V call is TRBV7-9, the J call TRBJ2-1; the D gene TCRdb calls, TRBD2, cannot be checked with no DNA. Germline V CDR1 and CDR2: SEHNR, FQNEAQ (reference sequence). This CDR3 contains 16 residues. The CDR3 protein is CASSLLLAGVGDEQFF.

The chain combines TRBV12-3 or TRBV12-4 with TRBJ1-1. The CDR3 is made up of 13 amino acids. Here the CDR3 reads CASSLGTPTEALF.

The J gene is TRBJ1-2, the V gene TRBV7-9; as DNA is missing, the TRBD1 call by TCRdb cannot be tested. The CDR3 covers 16 residues. The germline V gene encodes CDR1 SEHNR and CDR2 FQNEAQ (reference sequence). This CDR3 is CASSFGTGESNYGYTF.

This chain connects TRBV19 to TRBJ2-5. The CDR3 length is 16 residues. Germline lookup yields CDR1 LNHDA and CDR2 SQIVND (reference sequence). The CDR3 reads CASNIRYSDPQETQYF.